This TCR beta chain was identified during a study of blood T cell repertoires in COVID-19. Study in general: Spain, Italy and the United States supplied samples that represented acute and convalescent COVID-19. PBMCs, B-cell-depleted T cells, or T cells provided the cDNA or gDNA that made up the material.

The CDR3 runs to 16 residues. How the authors handled the data: From reference gene primer amplification, estimates of nucleated cell counts were derived. The method was immunoSEQ multiplex PCR; TCRdb's version includes in-frame clones alone and lacks a portion of them. The V and J calls and clone size were taken over from that table, and D and trimming were inferred from the DNA. The sample yields some 50,000 clones, 80% to 90% seen once. The sample taken for sequencing was peripheral blood. The chain combines TRBV21-1 with TRBJ2-5; TRBD1 was called by the table and not checked on the DNA. TRBV21-1 is labeled a pseudogene. The sequence derives from a human donor in a cohort sampled during active COVID-19. The donor label of this sample is uncertain. CDR3 loop: CASSNLQGITEETQYF. The CDR3 DNA reads TGTGCCAGCAGCAACTTACAGGGAATCACGGAAGAGACCCAGTACTTC.